Presented here are 6 T cell receptor beta chains from one specimen sequenced in a study of CD8 T cells in ankylosing spondylitis. One entry per CDR3 protein, called by TCRdb with MiXCR from the 5' RACE reads. This sample yields some 240,000 distinct CDR3 sequences, of which around 7.8% are seen a single time; nearly 7% belongs to the top ten. Source material: blood, either unsorted or a sorted T cell fraction (not recorded which). Source of these receptors: a male donor with ankylosing spondylitis or in good health (not recorded which).

This clonotype has a count of ten or more. V is TRBV18 and J is TRBJ2-1; D is possibly TRBD2 (5 bases). The CDR3 runs 15 residues. The V end was cut by 2 bases, the J end by 7 bases, with 15 bases between. Germline V gene sequence: CDR1 KGHSH, CDR2 LQKENI. The CDR3 DNA reads as TGTGCCAGCTCACCAATGGGCTCCGGGGTAAATGAGCAGTTCTTC. Translated: CASSPMGSGVNEQFF.

This clonotype was counted many times. This chain connects TRBV9 to TRBJ1-1; D gene unclear. Trimming shortened V by 2 bases and J by 2 bases, and 7 bases separated the two germline ends. Germline V gene lookup returns CDR1 SGDLS and CDR2 YYNGEE. The CDR3 runs to 13 residues. The CDR3 bases are TGTGCCAGCAGCGTGACCGTAAACACTGAAGCTTTCTTT. This sequence encodes CASSVTVNTEAFF. Looking up the rest from reference TRBV9 and TRBJ1-1 gives the full variable domain: DSGVTQTPKHLITATGQRVTLRCSPRSGDLSVYWYQQSLDQGLQFLIQYYNGEERAKGNILERFSAQQFPDLHSELNLSSLELGDSALYFCASSVTVNTEAFFGQGTRLTVV.

In this sample, this clonotype turned up many times. This chain connects TRBV10-3 to TRBJ2-7, with 7 bases identical to TRBD1. The J segment lost 2 bases and the V segment lost 5 bases, leaving 6 bases of the junction unmatched. This CDR3 has 14 amino acids. Germline CDR1 reads ENHRY; CDR2 reads SYGVKD. The CDR3 region is CAISSGGATYEQYF. For the CDR3, the DNA is TGTGCCATCAGTTCAGGGGGTGCTACCTACGAGCAGTACTTC.

The V gene is TRBV7-6, the J gene TRBJ1-6, with D maybe TRBD1 (6 bases). The V and J ends lost 1 base and 1 base respectively, with 11 bases between them. In germline, CDR1 is SGHVS, CDR2 FNYEAQ. This CDR3 contains 17 residues. CDR3 loop: CASSLGRGRSYNSPLHF. The CDR3 DNA follows: TGTGCCAGCAGCTTAGGCAGGGGAAGGTCCTATAATTCACCCCTCCACTTT.

The chain links TRBV7-9 to TRBJ2-2, with D perhaps given as TRBD1 or TRBD2 (7 bases each). V was clipped by 7 bases and J by 1 base, with 13 bases between them. Germline V gene data show CDR1 as SEHNR and CDR2 as FQNEAQ (reference sequence). This CDR3 is 15 amino acids long. The CDR3 nucleotides are TGTGCCAGCATCCAGGGGGGGAGGAACACCGGGGAGCTGTTTTTT. This gives the protein CASIQGGRNTGELFF.

This sequence joins TRBV7-2 and TRBJ1-1; TRBD1 is a possible D gene (6 bases). V was trimmed by 5 bases and J by 1 base, leaving 14 bases between them. CDR1 is SGHTA, CDR2 FQGNSA, per germline. CDR3 size: 15 residues. CDR3 residues: CASSLGGQPNTEAFF. As DNA, the CDR3 is TGTGCCAGCAGCCTAGGGGGTCAGCCGAACACTGAAGCTTTCTTT.